A single sample is the source of the 27 T cell receptor beta chains below, sequenced in a study of shared clonotypes between healthy human individuals. Repertoires were generated with immunoSEQ multiplex PCR, while TCRdb's copy carries only in-frame clones and drops some. Among 2 million to 2.5 million clones listed, around 95% were seen once. Sequencing was performed on naive CD4+ T cells sorted from blood. Subset defined: CD45RA+ positively selected. The receptors derive from a man in his late teens or twenties in good health.

The chain combines TRBV9 with TRBJ2-5; D possibly matches TRBD1 or TRBD2 (5 bases each). V was cut by 0 bases and J by 2 bases, with 14 bases left in between. The CDR3 is 16 residues long. Per germline, CDR1 SGDLS and CDR2 YYNGEE. The CDR3 DNA reads TGTGCCAGCAGCGTAGCGCAGGGACCGATACAAGAGACCCAGTACTTC. Translated, it gives CASSVAQGPIQETQYF. The full variable domain, with the rest looked up from reference TRBV9 and TRBJ2-5, is DSGVTQTPKHLITATGQRVTLRCSPRSGDLSVYWYQQSLDQGLQFLIQYYNGEERAKGNILERFSAQQFPDLHSELNLSSLELGDSALYFCASSVAQGPIQETQYFGPGTRLLVL.

The rearrangement uses TRBV15 and TRBJ2-7; D gene unclear. The CDR3 covers 15 residues. V was shortened by 0 bases and J by 2 bases, with 11 bases between the two germline ends. Looked up from germline, CDR1 is LNHNV and CDR2 is YYDKDF (reference sequence). The CDR3 DNA reads TGTGCCACCAGCAGAGATCTAGACACAGCCTACGAGCAGTACTTC. It specifies CATSRDLDTAYEQYF.

This rearrangement joins TRBV7-9 to TRBJ2-3; D is possibly TRBD1 or TRBD2 (5 bases each). V was trimmed by 5 bases and J by 2 bases, leaving 20 bases between them. CDR1 and CDR2 from the germline V gene are SEHNR and FQNEAQ (reference sequence). CDR3 length: 17 amino acids. CDR3 sequence reads: CASSHGAGQYFTDTQYF. The CDR3, as DNA: TGTGCCAGCAGCCACGGGGCCGGGCAGTATTTCACAGATACGCAGTATTTT. Full variable domain (missing parts from reference TRBV7-9 and TRBJ2-3): DTGVSQNPRHKITKRGQNVTFRCDPISEHNRLYWYRQTLGQGPEFLTYFQNEAQLEKSRLLSDRFSAERPKGSFSTLEIQRTEQGDSAMYLCASSHGAGQYFTDTQYFGPGTRLTVL.

The J gene is TRBJ1-5, the V gene TRBV28; D unresolved. This CDR3 is built from 16 residues. Germline CDR1 MDHEN, CDR2 SYDVKM. The V end was cut by 2 bases, the J end by 0 bases, with 11 bases between. The CDR3 DNA follows: TGTGCCAGCAGTTTACGGTGGACTTATAGCAATCAGCCCCAGCATTTT. Translation: CASSLRWTYSNQPQHF.

The J gene is TRBJ1-5, the V gene TRBV19, with D maybe TRBD1 (6 bases). From germline, CDR1 is LNHDA and CDR2 SQIVND (reference sequence). The V end was cut by 6 bases, the J end by 4 bases, with 16 bases between. The CDR3 sequence is 15 residues long. In DNA form, the CDR3 reads TGTGCCAGTAGAAGGCTCGGGACAATTAATCAGCCCCAGCATTTT. Translation: CASRRLGTINQPQHF.

The chain combines TRBV4-3 with TRBJ2-2; 10 nucleotides align to TRBD1. CDR1 and CDR2 from the germline V gene are LGHNA and YSLEER. The V segment lost 1 base and the J segment 7 bases; nucleotides outside the gene matches: 9. The CDR3 runs to 17 residues. CDR3: CASSQGPGQGFSGELFF. CDR3 DNA sequence: TGCGCCAGCAGCCAAGGCCCGGGACAGGGGTTTAGCGGGGAGCTGTTTTTT.

This clone was observed once. This rearrangement joins TRBV28 to TRBJ2-7, with D possibly being TRBD1 (5 bases). Germline loops: CDR1 MDHEN, CDR2 SYDVKM. Trimming removed 4 bases at V and 0 bases at J, with 10 bases between. CDR3 length: 14 amino acids. The CDR3 nucleotides are TGTGCCAGCAGTTCTGGGGCTCTCTCCTACGAGCAGTACTTC. Its protein product is CASSSGALSYEQYF.

This chain links TRBV11-2 with TRBJ2-5, with D unresolved. Germline V lookup: CDR1 SGHAT, CDR2 FQNNGV. The CDR3 extends over 14 amino acids. V lost 2 bases and J lost 2, with 9 bases in between. This chain's CDR3 is CASSLNPPQETQYF. CDR3 bases: TGTGCCAGCAGCTTAAATCCGCCTCAAGAGACCCAGTACTTC. Based on the CDR3 plus reference TRBV11-2 and TRBJ2-5, the full variable domain is EAGVAQSPRYKIIEKRQSVAFWCNPISGHATLYWYQQILGQGPKLLIQFQNNGVVDDSQLPKDRFSAERLKGVDSTLKIQPAKLEDSAVYLCASSLNPPQETQYFGPGTRLLVL.

The chain links TRBV5-5 to TRBJ2-7, with 10 bases identical to TRBD1. CDR1 is SGHKS and CDR2 is YYEKEE in the germline V gene (reference sequence). The trim removed 4 bases at V and 1 base at J, leaving 8 bases unmatched. There are 16 residues in the CDR3. CDR3 coding DNA: TGTGCCAGCAGCACCGCCGGGACAGGGGTATCCTACGAGCAGTACTTC. This encodes CASSTAGTGVSYEQYF.

The chain joins TRBV4-1 to TRBJ1-1; D unresolved. V was cut by 1 base and J by 5 bases, with 17 bases left in between. Germline lookup yields CDR1 MGHRA and CDR2 YSYEKL. The CDR3 is 16 residues long. DNA for the CDR3: TGCGCCAGCAGCCAAGTCGGCTGGGGATCCCAGACTGAAGCTTTCTTT. Its protein product is CASSQVGWGSQTEAFF.

The rearrangement links TRBV29-1 to TRBJ1-2; unclear D gene. In germline, CDR1 is SQVTM, CDR2 ANQGSEA. This CDR3 has 13 amino acids. V was shortened by 1 base and J by 0 bases, with 6 bases between the two germline ends. CDR3 bases: TGCAGCGTTGAAGTGGGGACTAACTATGGCTACACCTTC. It yields the protein CSVEVGTNYGYTF.

The rearrangement links TRBV9 to TRBJ2-1; D possibly corresponds to TRBD2 (7 bases). The CDR3 runs 16 residues. Between the trimmed V and J ends, which lost 4 bases and 7 bases, there was a span of 21 bases. The germline V gene has CDR1 SGDLS and CDR2 YYNGEE. The CDR3 DNA reads TGTGCCAGCAGCCCCCTGGGGGGGCCCAGCGGAAATGAGCAGTTCTTC. This sequence encodes CASSPLGGPSGNEQFF.

The V gene is TRBV7-2, the J gene TRBJ2-1; perhaps D is TRBD1 or TRBD2 (5 bases each). Trimming removed 1 base at V and 4 bases at J, with 11 bases between. Germline V gene data show CDR1 as SGHTA and CDR2 as FQGNSA. This CDR3 contains 15 residues. CDR3 residues: CASSLVGDLYNEQFF. The CDR3 DNA follows: TGTGCCAGCAGCTTAGTTGGGGACCTTTACAATGAGCAGTTCTTC.

The chain employs TRBV7-2 and TRBJ2-1, with TRBD2 matching 9 bases. CDR3 length: 14 residues. V was pared by 1 base and J by 10 bases, with 5 bases of the junction left unmatched. CDR1 and CDR2 from the germline V gene are SGHTA and FQGNSA. CDR3 DNA sequence: TGTGCCAGCAGCTTAGTAGCGGGGGTGGGAGAGCAGTTCTTC. This translates into CASSLVAGVGEQFF.

The chain joins TRBV28 to TRBJ2-3; 9 nucleotides align to TRBD1. Per germline, CDR1 MDHEN and CDR2 SYDVKM. The CDR3 spans 15 residues. The ends lost 7 bases at V and 0 bases at J; junction bases unmatched: 5. The CDR3 sequence is CASTRTGVSTDTQYF. The CDR3 coding sequence is TGTGCCAGCACTAGGACAGGGGTGAGCACAGATACGCAGTATTTT.

The V call is TRBV19, the J call TRBJ2-5, with 10 bases fitting TRBD2. This CDR3 has 15 amino acids. Trimming cost V 2 bases and J 4 bases; bases outside gene matches: 4. CDR1 is LNHDA, CDR2 SQIVND, per germline (reference sequence). This chain's CDR3 is CASSIRAGGPETQYF. CDR3 in DNA: TGTGCCAGTAGTATAAGAGCGGGGGGGCCAGAGACCCAGTACTTC. The full variable domain, its missing parts supplied by reference TRBV19 and TRBJ2-5, is DGGITQSPKYLFRKEGQNVTLSCEQNLNHDAMYWYRQDPGQGLRLIYYSQIVNDFQKGDIAEGYSVSREKKESFPLTVTSAQKNPTAFYLCASSIRAGGPETQYFGPGTRLLVL.

V is TRBV5-8 and J is TRBJ2-3; perhaps TRBD1 as D (5 bases). The CDR3 has 13 amino acids. The ends were cut back, 3 bases at V and 3 bases at J, with 8 bases in the middle. The germline gives CDR1 SGHTS, CDR2 YDEGEE. The DNA for the CDR3 is TGTGCCAGCAGCTCCGACAGAACAGATACGCAGTATTTT. Translation gives CASSSDRTDTQYF.

V gene TRBV27 combines with J gene TRBJ1-2; 8 bases line up with TRBD1. J gave up 8 bases and V 4 bases, and 6 bases lay outside the gene matches. This CDR3 is built from 13 residues. Germline CDR1 reads MNHEY; CDR2 reads SMNVEV (reference sequence). DNA for the CDR3: TGTGCCAGCAGTTCTGACAGGACAGGGGGCTACACCTTC. Residues: CASSSDRTGGYTF.

The chain combines TRBV6-5 with TRBJ1-2; perhaps TRBD1 as D (5 bases). V was shortened by 8 bases and J by 8 bases, with 21 bases between the two germline ends. The germline V gene has CDR1 MNHEY and CDR2 SVGAGI. This CDR3 has 14 residues. CDR3 amino acids: CASGRDPLVGGYTF. CDR3 nucleotide sequence: TGTGCCAGCGGCCGGGACCCTCTGGTCGGAGGCTACACCTTC.

This chain links TRBV6-1 with TRBJ2-3; D gene unclear. Looked up from germline, CDR1 is MNHNS and CDR2 is SASEGT. The CDR3 covers 13 residues. Trimming removed 0 bases at V and 6 bases at J, with 7 bases between. The CDR3 coding sequence is TGTGCCAGCAGTGAAGCTATTTTGGATACGCAGTATTTT. This translates into CASSEAILDTQYF.

The rearrangement joins TRBV5-1 to TRBJ1-1; D is ambiguous. Trimming left V 2 bases short and J 2 bases short, with 13 bases between. CDR3 length: 15 amino acids. Per the germline V gene, CDR1 is SGHRS and CDR2 is YFSETQ. The CDR3 loop is CASSLTQASNTEAFF. CDR3 sequence (DNA): TGCGCCAGCAGCTTAACGCAAGCCTCCAACACTGAAGCTTTCTTT.

The genes are TRBV5-1 and TRBJ2-3; tentatively, D is TRBD1 (5 bases). This CDR3 comprises 17 residues. From germline, CDR1 is SGHRS and CDR2 YFSETQ. V shed 0 bases and J shed 2 bases, with 16 bases lying between them. CDR3 sequence reads: CASSLEGAKAYTDTQYF. The CDR3 DNA sequence: TGCGCCAGCAGCTTGGAAGGGGCAAAGGCATACACAGATACGCAGTATTTT.

V is TRBV29-1 and J is TRBJ1-2; perhaps TRBD1 as D (5 bases). The germline V gene has CDR1 SQVTM and CDR2 ANQGSEA. The CDR3 loop spans 11 amino acids. V was trimmed by 5 bases and J by 8 bases, leaving 12 bases between them. CDR3 region: CSVSPQGGYTF. CDR3 bases: TGCAGCGTTTCCCCCCAGGGAGGCTACACCTTC.

The V and J genes are TRBV21-1 and TRBJ2-1. TRBV21-1 is annotated as a pseudogene. The CDR3 extends over 13 amino acids. CDR3 amino acids: CASPSGTRDEQFF. For the CDR3, the DNA is TGTGCCAGCCCCAGTGGGACCCGCGATGAGCAGTTCTTC.

The chain uses TRBV18 and TRBJ1-5; D is ambiguous. Germline-derived CDR1 and CDR2 are KGHSH and LQKENI. Trimming removed 4 bases at V and 0 bases at J, with 13 bases between. CDR3 length equals 16 residues. In DNA form, the CDR3 reads TGTGCCAGCTCACGATCCGGGATAAATAGCAATCAGCCCCAGCATTTT. Its translation: CASSRSGINSNQPQHF.

The chain is built from TRBV4-3 and TRBJ2-5, with D possibly matching TRBD2 (5 bases). This CDR3 spans 14 amino acids. In germline, CDR1 is LGHNA, CDR2 YSLEER. V gave up 4 bases and J gave up 4 bases, with 13 bases separating them. The CDR3 loop is CASSLDLFGETQYF. The CDR3 coding sequence is TGCGCCAGCAGCCTGGACTTGTTTGGAGAGACCCAGTACTTC.

The rearrangement links TRBV5-1 to TRBJ2-3, with 12 bases that match TRBD2. The trim removed 0 bases at V and 3 bases at J, leaving 8 bases unmatched. CDR3 length: 18 residues. Germline V gene sequence: CDR1 SGHRS, CDR2 YFSETQ. This CDR3 is CASSLGRTSGETTDTQYF. The CDR3 DNA reads as TGCGCCAGCAGCTTGGGTCGGACTAGCGGGGAAACTACAGATACGCAGTATTTT.